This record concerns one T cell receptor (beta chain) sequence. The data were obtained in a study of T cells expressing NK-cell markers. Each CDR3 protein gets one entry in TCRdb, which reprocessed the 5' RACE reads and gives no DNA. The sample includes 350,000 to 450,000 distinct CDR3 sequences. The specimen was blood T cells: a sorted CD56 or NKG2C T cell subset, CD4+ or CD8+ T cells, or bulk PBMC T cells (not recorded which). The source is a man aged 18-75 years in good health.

CDR3 residues: CASSLSGTGAFSPLHF. V and J are TRBV11-2 and TRBJ1-6; TCRdb gives TRBD1 as the D gene, but with no DNA this cannot be confirmed. The germline CDR1 and CDR2 sequences are SGHAT and FQNNGV. The CDR3 sequence is 16 residues long.